This TCR beta chain was observed in a study of blood T cell repertoires in COVID-19. Study context: Nucleic acid was either cDNA or gDNA, and it came from T cells, B-cell-depleted T cells, or PBMCs.

The germline CDR1 and CDR2 sequences are MNHEY and SMNVEV (reference sequence). This CDR3 has 14 amino acids. Trimming left V 3 bases short and J 0 bases short, with 8 bases between. In the study's own analysis: Quantification of nucleated cells was approximated via reference gene primer amplification. TCRdb's table, derived via immunoSEQ multiplex PCR, lists solely in-frame clones and lacks some. V and J calls and clone size are given by that table; D and trimming were obtained from the DNA. The repertoire holds around 100,000 clones, roughly 79% seen once, with approximately 29% in the top ten. This clonotype was obtained from a man aged 65 to 85 with active or convalescent COVID-19. Sequenced: peripheral blood. The rearrangement uses TRBV27 and TRBJ1-1, with a tentative D call TRBD1 (5 bases). The CDR3 DNA follows: TGTGCCAGCAGTTTCAGGGCCCTGAACACTGAAGCTTTCTTT. Translating gives CASSFRALNTEAFF.